This record covers a single T cell receptor (beta chain). Its antigen remains unidentified. No base qualities exist here, and no much larger clone lies one base off it. The method was the immunoSEQ multiplex PCR assay. TCRdb mirrors the immuneACCESS table, restricted to in-frame sequences. Some clones are absent from its copies; in checked studies, under half trace to an unresolved V gene, and the reason for the others is unknown. The sample data list approximately 69,000 clones, and around 90% of these were observed just once. Over 0.25% of the sample is in the top ten clones. This specimen comes from a study of T cell changes during pregnancy in multiple sclerosis (dated by TCRdb to between 2018 and 2020). Regarding the research as a whole: The study examined how the T cell repertoire changed over the course of pregnancy in women with multiple sclerosis.

The sample in question was CD4+ T cells from peripheral blood mononuclear cells, obtained in the third trimester of pregnancy. This receptor was identified in a female donor in good health, enrolled as a control in a pregnancy study.

The CDR3 protein: CASSSEEIQPRPQHF. The DNA sequence is given as TGTGCCAGCAGTTCAGAGGAAATCCAACCACGGCCCCAGCATTTT. The chain joins TRBV2 to TRBJ1-5; too little of a D gene remains to name it. Cut back by 5 bases and 9 bases, the V and J ends lie 20 bases apart. The CDR3 sequence holds 15 residues, the cysteine and phenylalanine included. The DNA shown is the 45-base CDR3, in frame from base 1. The germline V gene provides CDR1 SNHLY and CDR2 FYNNEI.